Following are 19 T cell receptor beta chains from one sample sequenced in a study of control samples from healthy donors and cancer patients. Measured with immunoSEQ multiplex PCR; TCRdb has only the in-frame clones, and not every one. The data show roughly 400,000 clones, about nine tenths seen once. The sequencing sample was made of PBMCs. The source of these receptors is a man in his forties with head and neck cancer.

V and J are TRBV27 and TRBJ1-4; maybe TRBD1 (5 bases). V lost 7 bases and J 8 bases, leaving 17 bases between the germline ends. The CDR3 is made up of 14 amino acids. Germline-derived CDR1 and CDR2 are MNHEY and SMNVEV (reference sequence). The CDR3 here is CASTPMRGGEKLFF. The CDR3 DNA sequence: TGTGCCAGCACTCCAATGAGGGGAGGGGAAAAACTGTTTTTT.

This clone came up once. CDR3 region: CASSLAGLPEAFF. Here the CDR3 DNA reads TGTGCCAGCAGCCTAGCAGGGCTCCCTGAAGCTTTCTTT. The chain carries TRBV28 and TRBJ1-1; tentatively, D is TRBD1 (5 bases). CDR3 length: 13 residues. With 6 bases removed from V and 6 bases from J, the gap between germline ends came to 14 bases. CDR1 MDHEN and CDR2 SYDVKM come from the germline V gene. Drawing the rest from reference TRBV28 and TRBJ1-1, the complete variable domain is DVKVTQSSRYLVKRTGEKVFLECVQDMDHENMFWYRQDPGLGLRLIYFSYDVKMKEKGDIPEGYSVSREKKERFSLILESASTNQTSMYLCASSLAGLPEAFFGQGTRLTVV.

Of note for this clone: This same CDR3 is encoded by further DNA sequences in the sample. The CDR3 coding sequence is TGTGCCAGCAGCTTAGGTCCCGACAATGAGCAGTTCTTC. Protein sequence: CASSLGPDNEQFF. V is TRBV11-3 and J is TRBJ2-1, with D unclear. Germline values: CDR1 SGHNT, CDR2 YENEEA. Trimming took off 1 base at V and 5 bases at J, with 6 bases between the two ends. CDR3 length: 13 residues.

The CDR3 spells CASSLSLAGDEQFF. Written as DNA, the CDR3 is TGTGCCAGCAGTTTAAGTCTAGCGGGAGATGAGCAGTTCTTC. The chain combines TRBV27 with TRBJ2-1; TRBD2 matches at 10 bases. Germline V gene lookup returns CDR1 MNHEY and CDR2 SMNVEV (reference sequence). The CDR3 consists of 14 residues. Trimming cost V 2 bases and J 8 bases; bases outside gene matches: 3.

This clone has only one observation. The chain recombines TRBV30 with TRBJ2-5, with a tentative D call TRBD2 (7 bases). Germline loops: CDR1 GTSNPN, CDR2 SVGIG (reference sequence). CDR3 size: 14 residues. V was clipped by 0 bases and J by 6 bases, with 14 bases between them. CDR3: CAWSVGGGPKTQYF. The CDR3 DNA reads as TGTGCCTGGAGTGTAGGGGGAGGGCCGAAGACCCAGTACTTC. Drawing the rest from reference TRBV30 and TRBJ2-5, the complete variable domain is SQTIHQWPATLVQPVGSPLSLECTVEGTSNPNLYWYRQAAGRGLQLLFYSVGIGQISSEVPQNLSASRPQDRQFILSSKKLLLSDSGFYLCAWSVGGGPKTQYFGPGTRLLVL.

This chain joins TRBV10-1 and TRBJ2-2, with D uncertain. V lost 0 bases to trimming and J lost 1 base, with 3 bases between them. Germline V gives CDR1 WNHNN, CDR2 SYGVQD (reference sequence). The CDR3 sequence is 14 residues long. CDR3 amino acids: CASSESMNTGELFF. CDR3 bases: TGCGCCAGCAGTGAGTCGATGAACACCGGGGAGCTGTTTTTT.

V is TRBV28 and J is TRBJ1-2; D remains unclear. Germline V gene data show CDR1 as MDHEN and CDR2 as SYDVKM. The germline V and J ends were trimmed by 10 bases and 3 bases, with 9 bases remaining between them. The CDR3 totals 11 residues. The DNA for the CDR3 is TGTGCCACCCGGCCTGACTATGGCTACACCTTC. It specifies CATRPDYGYTF.

The V gene is TRBV27, the J gene TRBJ1-5, with D possibly TRBD1 on 6 matching bases. Germline loops: CDR1 MNHEY, CDR2 SMNVEV (reference sequence). This CDR3 contains 16 residues. The germline V and J ends were trimmed by 3 bases and 0 bases, with 12 bases remaining between them. CDR3 amino acids: CASSFLPGDSNQPQHF. CDR3 coding DNA: TGTGCCAGCAGTTTTCTCCCAGGGGATAGCAATCAGCCCCAGCATTTT.

The chain joins TRBV6-5 to TRBJ2-1; TRBD1 matches 10 bases. The CDR3 loop spans 15 amino acids. Looked up from germline, CDR1 is MNHEY and CDR2 is SVGAGI. J was trimmed by 4 bases and V by 5 bases; bases with no gene match: 5. CDR3 DNA sequence: TGTGCCAGCAGTCCTGGGACAGGGGAATACAATGAGCAGTTCTTC. Encoded protein: CASSPGTGEYNEQFF.

In its sample, this clone was seen once. The chain employs TRBV30 and TRBJ1-2; TRBD1 matches 7 bases. The CDR3 spans 15 residues. Losses at the gene ends were 6 bases for V and 3 bases for J; bases not matched to a gene: 13. Germline V gene sequence: CDR1 GTSNPN, CDR2 SVGIG (reference sequence). CDR3 residues: CACPPPRQGDYGYTF. CDR3 in DNA: TGTGCCTGCCCTCCTCCGAGACAGGGAGACTATGGCTACACCTTC.

This chain joins TRBV14 and TRBJ2-7; D unclear. The germline gives CDR1 SGHDN, CDR2 FVKESK. This CDR3 has 14 amino acids. V lost 4 bases and J 0 bases, leaving 10 bases between the germline ends. The CDR3 region has the DNA TGTGCCAGCAGCCTGATGACTGCCTCCTACGAGCAGTACTTC. This codes for CASSLMTASYEQYF. The variable domain in full, completed from reference TRBV14 and TRBJ2-7, reads EAGVTQFPSHSVIEKGQTVTLRCDPISGHDNLYWYRRVMGKEIKFLLHFVKESKQDESGMPNNRFLAERTGGTYSTLKVQPAELEDSGVYFCASSLMTASYEQYFGPGTRLTVT.

J is TRBJ1-1 and V is TRBV5-4; 9 bases agree with TRBD1. The CDR3 totals 15 residues. Unmatched junction bases numbered 6, after V lost 2 bases and J lost 4 bases. Germline-derived CDR1 and CDR2 are SGHNT and YYREEE (reference sequence). As DNA, the CDR3 is TGTGCCAGCAGCTTAGTACAGGGGGCCGGCACTGAAGCTTTCTTT. It specifies CASSLVQGAGTEAFF.

The chain combines TRBV4-1 with TRBJ1-4; 7 positions agree with TRBD1. This CDR3 spans 14 amino acids. From germline, CDR1 is MGHRA and CDR2 YSYEKL. Unmatched junction bases numbered 5, after V lost 3 bases and J lost 7 bases. The DNA for the CDR3 is TGCGCCAGCAGCCAGGGGCGGGACAGTGAAAAACTGTTTTTT. It specifies CASSQGRDSEKLFF.

The genes are TRBV19 and TRBJ2-7; 10 bases are shared with TRBD1. V was pared by 5 bases and J by 5 bases, with 12 bases of the junction left unmatched. CDR3 size: 16 residues. The germline CDR1 and CDR2 sequences are LNHDA and SQIVND (reference sequence). CDR3 amino acids: CASSSTATGGRNEQYF. DNA for the CDR3: TGTGCCAGTAGTTCGACGGCGACAGGGGGCCGCAACGAGCAGTACTTC. Drawing the rest from reference TRBV19 and TRBJ2-7, the complete variable domain is DGGITQSPKYLFRKEGQNVTLSCEQNLNHDAMYWYRQDPGQGLRLIYYSQIVNDFQKGDIAEGYSVSREKKESFPLTVTSAQKNPTAFYLCASSSTATGGRNEQYFGPGTRLTVT.

V gene TRBV10-3 combines with J gene TRBJ2-1, with D tentatively TRBD1 (5 bases). In germline, CDR1 is ENHRY, CDR2 SYGVKD. The CDR3 runs 13 residues. V lost 2 bases and J lost 9, with 11 bases in between. The DNA for the CDR3 is TGTGCCATCAGTGAGACGACAGCAGGTGAGCAGTTCTTC. This translates into CAISETTAGEQFF.

This rearrangement joins TRBV30 to TRBJ2-5; 9 bases are a match to TRBD1. The V gene's germline CDR1 is GTSNPN and CDR2 SVGIG (reference sequence). V was pared by 6 bases and J by 5 bases, with 7 bases of the junction left unmatched. The CDR3 loop spans 13 amino acids. The CDR3 loop reads CACLNRGPETQYF. CDR3 coding DNA: TGTGCCTGCCTTAACAGGGGGCCGGAGACCCAGTACTTC.

This clone was seen a handful of times. The V call is TRBV4-1, the J call TRBJ1-2, with TRBD1 as a possible D gene (5 bases). The CDR3 is made up of 14 amino acids. Germline CDR1 reads MGHRA; CDR2 reads YSYEKL. V was clipped by 3 bases and J by 7 bases, with 15 bases between them. The CDR3 is CASSQMAGRGGYTF. The CDR3 region has the DNA TGCGCCAGCAGCCAGATGGCAGGGAGGGGTGGCTACACCTTC.

The rearrangement links TRBV28 to TRBJ2-2; D not resolved. Trimming left V 2 bases short and J 1 base short, with 8 bases between. The CDR3 runs 15 residues. Germline V gives CDR1 MDHEN, CDR2 SYDVKM. CDR3 in DNA: TGTGCCAGCAGTTTAGGGGTTCTGAACACCGGGGAGCTGTTTTTT. This translates into CASSLGVLNTGELFF.

A single count supports this clone. CDR3 nucleotides: TGTGCCAGCAGCTTAGCCTCGTACGGAGACGCAACTAATGAAAAACTGTTTTTT. Translating it yields CASSLASYGDATNEKLFF. The V gene is TRBV11-2, the J gene TRBJ1-4; D not certain. Deletions cut 1 base from V and 0 bases from J, with 15 bases between. This CDR3 region has 18 residues. Germline-derived CDR1 and CDR2 are SGHAT and FQNNGV. Full variable domain (remainder filled in from reference TRBV11-2 and TRBJ1-4): EAGVAQSPRYKIIEKRQSVAFWCNPISGHATLYWYQQILGQGPKLLIQFQNNGVVDDSQLPKDRFSAERLKGVDSTLKIQPAKLEDSAVYLCASSLASYGDATNEKLFFGSGTQLSVL.